This T cell receptor beta chain was identified during a study of regulatory dendritic cells for organ transplantation. Study context: Regulatory dendritic cells came from monocytes given vitamin D3 and IL-10.

As to this clone: Its specificity is not known.

Findings of the study overall: Regulatory dendritic cells appeared to expand memory CD8+ clones less than mature ones. Memory CD8+ T cells were the most oligoclonal; naive cells were highly diverse. Among resting subsets, memory CD8+ cells contained the most alloreactive clonotypes.

Germline loops: CDR1 SGHTA, CDR2 FQGTGA. The CDR3 totals 17 residues. J was trimmed by 2 bases and V by 5 bases; bases with no gene match: 7. The table came from immunoSEQ multiplex PCR; TCRdb's copy has only in-frame clones and leaves some out. The repertoire has about 4,000 clones, about two thirds of them found once; the top ten carry under 30%. CFSE-labeled sorted T cells met regulatory or mature dendritic cells for over 4 days. This chain links TRBV7-3 with TRBJ2-3; 13 bases are shared with TRBD2. The specimen was memory CD8+ T cells from blood cultured with dendritic cells. Subset denoted: CD45RO+ memory T cells. The receptor comes from a human donor in good health. The CDR3 region is CASSPTSGRAPTDTQYF. The CDR3 nucleotides read TGTGCCAGCAGCCCCACTAGCGGGAGGGCCCCCACAGATACGCAGTATTTT.